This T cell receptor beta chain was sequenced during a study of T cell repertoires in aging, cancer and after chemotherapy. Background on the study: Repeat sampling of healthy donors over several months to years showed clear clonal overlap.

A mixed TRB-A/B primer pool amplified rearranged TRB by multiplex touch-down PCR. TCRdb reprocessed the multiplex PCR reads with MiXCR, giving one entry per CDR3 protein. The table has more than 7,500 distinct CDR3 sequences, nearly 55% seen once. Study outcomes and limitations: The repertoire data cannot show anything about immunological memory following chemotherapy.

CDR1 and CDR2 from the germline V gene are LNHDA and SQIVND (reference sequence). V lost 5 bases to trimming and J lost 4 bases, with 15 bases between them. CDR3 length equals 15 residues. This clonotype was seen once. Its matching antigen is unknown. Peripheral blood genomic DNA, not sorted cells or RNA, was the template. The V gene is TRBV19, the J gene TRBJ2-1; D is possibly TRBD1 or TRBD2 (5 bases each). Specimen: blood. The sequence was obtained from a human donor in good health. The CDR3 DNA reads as TGTGCCAGTAGTCCGGGGACGGGGCTATACAATGAGCAGTTCTTC. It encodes CASSPGTGLYNEQFF.